This entry lists 24 T cell receptor beta chains sequenced from one sample in a study of shared T cell receptors in the human thymus. Clones were read by immunoSEQ multiplex PCR, and TCRdb kept only the in-frame ones, dropping some. The sample lists 550,000 to 800,000 clones, over 75% seen once, with roughly 0.01% in the top ten. The same data also went into a second study, on human thymus T cells.

What was sequenced was thymocytes. The source is a girl under two years old with a congenital heart defect.

The chain uses TRBV29-1 and TRBJ1-2; a weak D match, TRBD1 (5 bases). Trimming took 4 bases from V and 1 from J, leaving 10 bases between them. In germline, CDR1 is SQVTM, CDR2 ANQGSEA. CDR3 size: 13 residues. Here the CDR3 reads CSVVGGFNYGYTF. The CDR3 nucleotides are TGCAGCGTTGTCGGGGGTTTTAACTATGGCTACACCTTC.

This chain connects TRBV12-5 to TRBJ2-3, with TRBD1 matching over 7 bases. In germline, CDR1 is LGHNT, CDR2 FRNRAP. CDR3 length equals 16 residues. V gave up 0 bases and J gave up 5 bases; unmatched junction bases: 8. The CDR3 DNA is TGTGCTAGTGGTTTGGTATTTAGGGGGCAAGGAGATACGCAGTATTTT. Its translation is CASGLVFRGQGDTQYF.

The chain carries TRBV12-5 and TRBJ2-7, with D uncertain. The V end lost 1 base, the J end lost 5 bases, and 18 bases lay between the germline ends. The CDR3 is 16 residues long. CDR1 is LGHNT and CDR2 is FRNRAP in the germline V gene. The CDR3, as DNA: TGTGCTAGTGGTTTGGCCATCGACACCGCCTGGGACGAGCAGTACTTC. This sequence encodes CASGLAIDTAWDEQYF.

The chain combines TRBV29-1 with TRBJ1-2, with 7 bases fitting TRBD1. The V segment lost 1 base and the J segment 4 bases; nucleotides outside the gene matches: 15. Per the germline V gene, CDR1 is SQVTM and CDR2 is ANQGSEA. This CDR3 has 17 amino acids. The CDR3 nucleotides read TGCAGCGTTGAAGCGGGAGGGGGCAGCTTTGTCGGCTATGGCTACACCTTC. Amino acid sequence: CSVEAGGGSFVGYGYTF.

The V call is TRBV6-1, the J call TRBJ1-6; D uncertain. Germline lookup yields CDR1 MNHNS and CDR2 SASEGT. V was shortened by 7 bases and J by 8 bases, with 18 bases between the two germline ends. The CDR3 has 15 residues. CDR3 in amino acids: CASTPRWGVDSPLHF. In DNA form, the CDR3 reads TGTGCCAGCACCCCCCGGTGGGGAGTAGATTCACCCCTCCACTTT.

The V call is TRBV4-2, the J call TRBJ1-2; the match to TRBD1 covers 7 bases. CDR1 and CDR2 (germline): LGHNA, YNFKEQ. V was pared by 0 bases and J by 8 bases, with 9 bases of the junction left unmatched. CDR3 length: 15 amino acids. The CDR3 here is CASSQEVGGGVGYTF. In nucleotides, the CDR3 is TGTGCCAGCAGCCAAGAGGTCGGAGGGGGCGTAGGCTACACCTTC.

This sequence joins TRBV28 and TRBJ1-5; TRBD1 agrees at 8 bases. Germline lookup yields CDR1 MDHEN and CDR2 SYDVKM. This CDR3 has 15 amino acids. Losses at the gene ends were 2 bases for V and 5 bases for J; bases not matched to a gene: 5. The CDR3 here is CASSLRQGLDQPQHF. The CDR3 DNA follows: TGTGCCAGCAGTTTACGACAGGGGTTGGATCAGCCCCAGCATTTT.

This sequence joins TRBV9 and TRBJ2-5, with TRBD2 matching 9 bases. CDR3 length: 16 residues. With V trimmed by 0 bases and J by 5 bases, 8 bases remained unmatched. The germline gives CDR1 SGDLS, CDR2 YYNGEE. The CDR3 region has the DNA TGTGCCAGCAGCGTAGGGGGCGGGGGGGCTCTGGAGACCCAGTACTTC. Amino acids: CASSVGGGGALETQYF.

The V call is TRBV9, the J call TRBJ2-1; TRBD1 aligns across 7 bases. The CDR3 is 15 residues long. CDR1 and CDR2 (germline): SGDLS, YYNGEE. Germline trimming cut 3 bases from V and 2 bases from J; bases unmatched to any gene: 5. The CDR3 DNA reads TGTGCCAGCAGCGCAGGGGGTTTAGCCTACAATGAGCAGTTCTTC. Its translation: CASSAGGLAYNEQFF.

The rearrangement uses TRBV7-2 and TRBJ1-6; possible D gene TRBD1, 6 bases. Between the trimmed V and J ends, which lost 5 bases and 2 bases, there was a span of 16 bases. This CDR3 has 17 amino acids. CDR1 is SGHTA and CDR2 is FQGNSA in the germline V gene. The CDR3 loop is CASSQGGVRAYNSPLHF. The DNA of the CDR3 is TGTGCCAGCAGCCAAGGGGGGGTACGGGCCTATAATTCACCCCTCCACTTT.

The rearrangement joins TRBV28 to TRBJ1-3, with D hard to call. V lost 10 bases and J lost 4, with 17 bases in between. Germline V lookup: CDR1 MDHEN, CDR2 SYDVKM. This CDR3 has 14 residues. CDR3 DNA: TGTGCCATTCGTCACAGTACTTCAGGAAACACCATATATTTT. Translated, it gives CAIRHSTSGNTIYF.

The chain employs TRBV15 and TRBJ1-2; TRBD1 matches at 9 bases. The ends lost 4 bases at V and 8 bases at J; junction bases unmatched: 2. Germline V lookup: CDR1 LNHNV, CDR2 YYDKDF (reference sequence). The CDR3 is 12 amino acids. The CDR3 nucleotides read TGTGCCACCAGCACGACAGGGGGAGGCTACACCTTC. It codes for CATSTTGGGYTF.

This clone was counted between two and nine times. The rearrangement uses TRBV5-8 and TRBJ1-5; D remains unclear. Germline loops: CDR1 SGHTS, CDR2 YDEGEE. The CDR3 is 13 amino acids. V was pared by 3 bases and J by 4 bases, with 8 bases between. The CDR3 loop reads CASSCAQNQPQHF. The DNA for the CDR3 is TGTGCCAGCAGCTGTGCCCAGAATCAGCCCCAGCATTTT.

The rearrangement links TRBV6-1 to TRBJ1-2, with TRBD1 matching over 7 bases. The V gene's germline CDR1 is MNHNS and CDR2 SASEGT. V gave up 10 bases and J gave up 8 bases; unmatched junction bases: 16. The CDR3 has 14 residues. CDR3 sequence: CAILTRGRIRGYTF. The CDR3 DNA reads TGTGCCATTCTCACTAGGGGGCGAATACGAGGCTACACCTTC.

This clone was recorded once. Other DNA sequences within the sample encode an identical CDR3. This chain joins TRBV28 and TRBJ1-2; D remains unclear. CDR1 is MDHEN, CDR2 SYDVKM, per germline. Trimming stripped 2 bases from V and 4 bases from J, with 5 bases between. The CDR3 is made up of 12 amino acids. The CDR3: CASSLRGYGYTF. CDR3 nucleotides: TGTGCCAGCAGTTTACGGGGCTATGGCTACACCTTC.

The chain joins TRBV5-1 to TRBJ1-1; no definite D call. CDR1 is SGHRS, CDR2 YFSETQ, per germline. This CDR3 spans 13 amino acids. With 0 bases removed from V and 4 bases from J, the gap between germline ends came to 7 bases. The CDR3 reads CASSLVHSTEAFF. In nucleotides, the CDR3 is TGCGCCAGCAGCTTGGTCCATAGCACTGAAGCTTTCTTT.

The gene calls are TRBV4-1 and TRBJ1-5, with TRBD1 matching 9 bases. Germline V gene lookup returns CDR1 MGHRA and CDR2 YSYEKL. V shed 3 bases, J shed 5 bases, and the junction held 2 bases outside the gene matches. This CDR3 region has 14 residues. CDR3 amino acids: CASSHRTGDQPQHF. DNA of the CDR3: TGCGCCAGCAGCCATCGGACAGGGGATCAGCCCCAGCATTTT.

This sequence joins TRBV4-3 and TRBJ1-2; 10 nucleotides match TRBD1. The CDR3 extends over 18 amino acids. After removal of 0 bases from V and 4 bases from J, the junction contained 11 bases not matched to a gene. Germline V gene lookup returns CDR1 LGHNA and CDR2 YSLEER. CDR3 protein: CASSQDSGTGERGYGYTF. CDR3 DNA: TGCGCCAGCAGCCAAGATTCCGGGACAGGGGAGCGGGGCTATGGCTACACCTTC.

V gene TRBV6-1 combines with J gene TRBJ1-5; D may be TRBD1 (6 bases). Germline-derived CDR1 and CDR2 are MNHNS and SASEGT. This CDR3 has 17 residues. Trimming cost V 4 bases and J 3 bases, with 19 bases left between them. The CDR3 reads CASSAGTQRYHNQPQHF. The CDR3 DNA sequence: TGTGCCAGCAGTGCGGGGACACAAAGATATCACAATCAGCCCCAGCATTTT.

The V call is TRBV7-9, the J call TRBJ1-2; D is perhaps TRBD1 (5 bases). This CDR3 is built from 14 residues. Trimming pared 0 bases from V and 4 bases from J, leaving 9 bases between. CDR1 and CDR2 (germline): SEHNR, FQNEAQ (reference sequence). CDR3 sequence: CASSLADTVYGYTF. The CDR3 nucleotides are TGTGCCAGCAGCTTAGCGGACACAGTCTATGGCTACACCTTC.

The chain uses TRBV28 and TRBJ1-2; D unresolved. This CDR3 is 14 amino acids long. Per the germline V gene, CDR1 is MDHEN and CDR2 is SYDVKM. Trimming left V 7 bases short and J 2 bases short, with 14 bases between. The CDR3, as DNA: TGTGCCAGCAAGCCTATAAGTTTCAACTATGGCTACACCTTC. Residues: CASKPISFNYGYTF.

The chain recombines TRBV4-1 with TRBJ2-1, with TRBD1 matching 9 bases. With 0 bases clipped from V and 3 bases from J, the junction kept 3 bases outside the gene matches. CDR1 and CDR2 from the germline V gene are MGHRA and YSYEKL. The CDR3 has 16 amino acids. The CDR3 loop reads CASSQEEGQGYNEQFF. CDR3 bases: TGCGCCAGCAGCCAAGAGGAGGGACAGGGCTACAATGAGCAGTTCTTC.

The chain links TRBV5-6 to TRBJ2-3; no clear D gene. Trimming stripped 3 bases from V and 2 bases from J, with 13 bases between. The CDR3 is 15 amino acids. In germline, CDR1 is SGHDT, CDR2 YYEEEE. CDR3 in amino acids: CASSSNLGPTDTQYF. DNA of the CDR3: TGTGCCAGCAGCTCTAACCTTGGGCCCACAGATACGCAGTATTTT.

The genes are TRBV2 and TRBJ1-6, with TRBD1 identical over 7 bases. Germline lookup yields CDR1 SNHLY and CDR2 FYNNEI. V trimming: 5 bases; J trimming: 5 bases; junction bases outside the gene matches: 6. The CDR3 has 15 residues. The CDR3 bases are TGTGCCAGCAGTCTCCGGGACAGCGATAATTCACCCCTCCACTTT. Protein product: CASSLRDSDNSPLHF.